These T cell receptor beta chains were read from a single sample in a study of tumor-infiltrating lymphocytes in primary liver carcinoma. TCRdb called the multiplex PCR reads again in MiXCR, with one record for every CDR3 protein. The table includes 45,000 or so distinct CDR3 sequences, 60% to 80% detected once. The specimen was tumor-adjacent normal liver tissue. These TCRs come from a woman in her twenties or thirties with primary liver carcinoma and hepatitis B virus infection. Each CDR3 is given with its conserved first and last residue. The D gene is left open where the match is weak. Some rows have no size entry. The others give once, few or many, or a class for an expanded clone.

medium-sized	.	TRBJ2-4	TRBV12-3/TRBV12-4	TGTGCCAGCAGTTTAGGGGACTTCGGGGGAGGAACCAAAAACATTCAGTACTTC	CASSLGDFGGGTKNIQYF
.	TRBD1	TRBJ1-1	TRBV4-2	TGTGTCATCAGCCAAGCAGGGGGCCGGGATGAAGCCTTCTTT	CVISQAGGRDEAFF
.	TRBD2	TRBJ2-5	TRBV4-1	TGCGCCAGCAGCCAAGGCACTAGCGGACGAGAGACCCAATACTTC	CASSQGTSGRETQYF
.	.	TRBJ1-5	TRBV6-6	TGTACCAGCAGTTACTCGAGTCAGGTGGCTGGGCCCCAGCATTTT	CTSSYSSQVAGPQHF
.	TRBD1	TRBJ2-7	TRBV4-3	TGCGCCAGCAACCCCCTCCTTGGGACAGAGTACGAGCGGTACTTC	CASNPLLGTEYERYF
.	.	TRBJ2-1	TRBV4-3	TGCGCCAACAGCCAGGATGTGGGAAGCTCCTACAATGAGCAGTTCTTC	CANSQDVGSSYNEQFF
.	.	TRBJ2-7	TRBV28	TGTGCCAGCGGTTTGCGGAACGAGCAGTACTTC	CASGLRNEQYF
.	.	TRBJ2-7	TRBV11-2	TGTGCCAGCAGCCCAGAGGGAGTGCCAACCTACGAGCAGCATTTC	CASSPEGVPTYEQHF
.	.	TRBJ1-2	TRBV5-6	TGTACCAGCAGCTTTCGCAAGGACTATGGCTACACCTTC	CTSSFRKDYGYTF
.	TRBD2	TRBJ2-1	TRBV4-2	TGTGCCAGCAGCCAAGATCCTAGCGGGAGGGTGGGTGAGGAATTCTTC	CASSQDPSGRVGEEFF
.	.	TRBJ2-3	TRBV6-2/TRBV6-3	TGCGCCATCAGCACGGGAGCCACAGATACGCAGTATTTT	CAISTGATDTQYF
.	.	TRBJ1-1	TRBV6-2/TRBV6-3	TGTGCCGGCAGCCCGACACCGGCCCTAACGGCTCTCTTT	CAGSPTPALTALF
.	.	TRBJ2-3	TRBV4-2	TGTGCCAGCAGCCAGGCAGATACGCAGTATTTT	CASSQADTQYF
.	.	TRBJ2-1	TRBV7-2	TGTGCCAGCAGCTTAAAGGACACGAATGAGCAGTTCTTC	CASSLKDTNEQFF
.	.	TRBJ1-2	TRBV12-3/TRBV12-4	TGTGCCAGCACTCCGGGACAATGGGGCTACACCTTC	CASTPGQWGYTF
few	TRBD2	TRBJ2-3	TRBV9	TGTGCCAGCGCAAGACTAGCGGAACCTCCCGCGACCACAGATACGCAGTATTTT	CASARLAEPPATTDTQYF
.	.	TRBJ2-7	TRBV2	TGTGCCAGCAGGGGACACTACGAGCAGTACTTC	CASRGHYEQYF
once	.	TRBJ1-1	TRBV5-1	TGCGCCAGCAGCTTGTCCTCGACGGGGACTGTTACTGAAGCTTTCTTT	CASSLSSTGTVTEAFF
once	TRBD2	TRBJ2-1	TRBV4-2	TGTGCCTGTAGCCCGATGGGGGGGAGGTTCAATGAGCAGTTCTTC	CACSPMGGRFNEQFF
.	.	TRBJ2-5	TRBV5-8	TGTGCAAGCAGCTTGATACTGGAGGTTGAGGAGACCCAGTACTTC	CASSLILEVEETQYF
many	TRBD2	TRBJ2-1	TRBV5-4	TGTGCCAGCAGCCAGGGACTAATTTACAATGAGCAGTTCTTC	CASSQGLIYNEQFF
.	.	TRBJ2-1	TRBV29-1	TGCAATTCTATGAGAGGATCCAATGAGCAGTTCTTC	CNSMRGSNEQFF
.	.	TRBJ2-5	TRBV11-1	TGTGCCAGCAGCTTACCCAGGACCCCGTTGAAGAGGGATGAGACCCAGTACTTC	CASSLPRTPLKRDETQYF
.	TRBD2	TRBJ2-6	TRBV6-6	TGTGCCAGCAGTTACCCGCCTAGCGGGCTGTCTGGGGCCAACGTCCTGACTTTC	CASSYPPSGLSGANVLTF
few	TRBD2	TRBJ2-1	TRBV19	TGTGCCAGTAGTATACCTCCTAGCGGGAGGGCCTGGAATGAGCAGTTCTTC	CASSIPPSGRAWNEQFF
.	.	TRBJ2-3	TRBV11-2	TGTGCCAGCAGCTTAGATCGAGAGACAGATACGCAGTATTTT	CASSLDRETDTQYF
.	TRBD2	TRBJ2-1	TRBV12-3/TRBV12-4	TGTGCCAGCAGCCTGCCCGGGACTAGCGGACCTGAGCAGCTCTTC	CASSLPGTSGPEQLF
.	TRBD1	TRBJ1-4	TRBV4-2	TGTGCCAACAGCCAATATCTAGGGACAGGGAGAAAACTGTTTTTT	CANSQYLGTGRKLFF
.	TRBD1	TRBJ1-1	TRBV4-2	TGTGCCAACAGCCAGGTGGGGACAGGCGGTCGGGACACTGAAGCTTTCTTT	CANSQVGTGGRDTEAFF